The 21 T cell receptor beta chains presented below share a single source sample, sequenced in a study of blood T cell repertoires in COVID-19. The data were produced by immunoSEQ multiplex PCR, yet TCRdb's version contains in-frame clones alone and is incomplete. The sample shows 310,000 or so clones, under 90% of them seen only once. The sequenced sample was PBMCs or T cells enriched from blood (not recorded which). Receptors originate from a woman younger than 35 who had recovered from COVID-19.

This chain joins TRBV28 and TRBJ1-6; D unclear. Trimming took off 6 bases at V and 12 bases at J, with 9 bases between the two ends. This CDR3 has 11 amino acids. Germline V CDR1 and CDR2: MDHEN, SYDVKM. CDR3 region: CASSLHGPLHF. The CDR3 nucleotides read TGTGCCAGCAGCCTTCACGGACCCCTCCACTTT. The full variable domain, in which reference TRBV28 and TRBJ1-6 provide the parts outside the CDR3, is DVKVTQSSRYLVKRTGEKVFLECVQDMDHENMFWYRQDPGLGLRLIYFSYDVKMKEKGDIPEGYSVSREKKERFSLILESASTNQTSMYLCASSLHGPLHFGNGTRLTVT.

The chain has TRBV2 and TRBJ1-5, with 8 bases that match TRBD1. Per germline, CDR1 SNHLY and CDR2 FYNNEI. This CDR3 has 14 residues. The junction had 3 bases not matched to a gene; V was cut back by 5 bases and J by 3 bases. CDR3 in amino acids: CASSPGQVNQPQHF. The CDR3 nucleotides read TGTGCCAGCAGTCCGGGACAGGTCAATCAGCCCCAGCATTTT.

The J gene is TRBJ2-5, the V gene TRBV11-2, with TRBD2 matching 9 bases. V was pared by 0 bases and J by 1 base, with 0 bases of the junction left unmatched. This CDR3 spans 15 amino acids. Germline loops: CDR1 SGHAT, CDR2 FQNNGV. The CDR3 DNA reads TGTGCCAGCAGCTTAGAGCGGGGGGGCCAAGAGACCCAGTACTTC. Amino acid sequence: CASSLERGGQETQYF. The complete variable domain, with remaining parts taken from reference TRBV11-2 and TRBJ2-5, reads EAGVAQSPRYKIIEKRQSVAFWCNPISGHATLYWYQQILGQGPKLLIQFQNNGVVDDSQLPKDRFSAERLKGVDSTLKIQPAKLEDSAVYLCASSLERGGQETQYFGPGTRLLVL.

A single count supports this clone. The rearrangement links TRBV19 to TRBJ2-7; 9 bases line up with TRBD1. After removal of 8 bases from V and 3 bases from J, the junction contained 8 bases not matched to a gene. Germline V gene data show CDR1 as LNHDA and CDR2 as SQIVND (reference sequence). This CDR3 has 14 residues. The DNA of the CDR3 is TGTGCCAGTCCACCGGGACAGGGTAACTACGAGCAGTACTTC. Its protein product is CASPPGQGNYEQYF.

The CDR3 DNA reads TGTGCCAGCAGCTCCCTGTTTAACACTGAAGCTTTCTTT. Residues: CASSSLFNTEAFF. The J gene is TRBJ1-1, the V gene TRBV7-3; D gene unclear. CDR1 SGHTA and CDR2 FQGTGA come from the germline V gene. Between the trimmed V and J ends, which lost 4 bases and 2 bases, there was a span of 8 bases. The CDR3 is 13 residues long.

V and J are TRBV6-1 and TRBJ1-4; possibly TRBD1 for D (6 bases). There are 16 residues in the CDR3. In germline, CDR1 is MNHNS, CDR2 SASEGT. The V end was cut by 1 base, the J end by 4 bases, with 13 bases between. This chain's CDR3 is CASSEEGGHGNEKLFF. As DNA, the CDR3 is TGTGCCAGCAGTGAAGAAGGGGGACATGGTAATGAAAAACTGTTTTTT.

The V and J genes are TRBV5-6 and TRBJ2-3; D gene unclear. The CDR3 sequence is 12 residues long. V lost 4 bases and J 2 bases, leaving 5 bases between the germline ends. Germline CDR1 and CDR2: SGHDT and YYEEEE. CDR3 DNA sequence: TGTGCCAGCAGCACAAACACAGATACGCAGTATTTT. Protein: CASSTNTDTQYF.

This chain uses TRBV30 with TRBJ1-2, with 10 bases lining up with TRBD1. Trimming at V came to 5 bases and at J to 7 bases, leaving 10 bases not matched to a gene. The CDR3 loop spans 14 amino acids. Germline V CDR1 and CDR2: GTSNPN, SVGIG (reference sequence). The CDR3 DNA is TGTGCCTGGGGTCCAGACAGGGGGCCAGGTGGCTACACCTTC. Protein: CAWGPDRGPGGYTF.

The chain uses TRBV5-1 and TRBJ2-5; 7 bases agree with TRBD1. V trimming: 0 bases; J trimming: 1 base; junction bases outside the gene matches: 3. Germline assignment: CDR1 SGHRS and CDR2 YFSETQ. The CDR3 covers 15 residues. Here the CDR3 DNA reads TGCGCCAGCAGCTTGGGACAGGGAGTCCAAGAGACCCAGTACTTC. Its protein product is CASSLGQGVQETQYF. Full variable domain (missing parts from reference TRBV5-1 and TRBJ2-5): KAGVTQTPRYLIKTRGQQVTLSCSPISGHRSVSWYQQTPGQGLQFLFEYFSETQRNKGNFPGRFSGRQFSNSRSEMNVSTLELGDSALYLCASSLGQGVQETQYFGPGTRLLVL.

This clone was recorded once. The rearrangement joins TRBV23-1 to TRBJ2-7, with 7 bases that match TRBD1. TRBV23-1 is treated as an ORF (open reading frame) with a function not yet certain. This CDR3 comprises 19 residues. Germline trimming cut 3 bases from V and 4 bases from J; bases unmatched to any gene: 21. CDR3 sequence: CASSHAQTVGTANFYEQYF. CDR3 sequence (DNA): TGCGCCAGCAGTCACGCCCAGACAGTGGGGACAGCGAACTTTTACGAGCAGTACTTC.

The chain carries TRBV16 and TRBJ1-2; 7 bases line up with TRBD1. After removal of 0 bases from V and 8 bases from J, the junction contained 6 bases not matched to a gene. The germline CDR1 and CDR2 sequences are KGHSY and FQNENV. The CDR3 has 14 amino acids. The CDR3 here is CASSQSEGASGYTF. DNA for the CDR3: TGTGCCAGCAGCCAATCAGAGGGGGCGTCAGGCTACACCTTC.

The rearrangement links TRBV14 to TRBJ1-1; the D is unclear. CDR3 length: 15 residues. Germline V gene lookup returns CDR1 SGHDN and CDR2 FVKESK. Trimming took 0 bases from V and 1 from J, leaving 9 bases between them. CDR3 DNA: TGTGCCAGCAGCCAAGATAGTTGGAGGAACACTGAAGCTTTCTTT. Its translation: CASSQDSWRNTEAFF.

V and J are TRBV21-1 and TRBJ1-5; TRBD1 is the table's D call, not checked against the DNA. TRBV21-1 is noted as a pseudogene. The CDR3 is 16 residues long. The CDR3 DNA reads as TGTGCCAGCAGCGAAGGGGACAGGGAAAGGAATCAGCCCCAGCATTTT. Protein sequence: CASSEGDRERNQPQHF.

This CDR3 reads CASSPPLDMIGNTIYF. CDR3 DNA sequence: TGTGCCAGCTCACCGCCGCTGGACATGATCGGAAACACCATATATTTT. V is TRBV18 and J is TRBJ1-3, with D possibly TRBD1 on 5 matching bases. Germline V gene lookup returns CDR1 KGHSH and CDR2 LQKENI. The CDR3 is 16 amino acids. Trimming removed 3 bases from V and 4 bases from J, with 16 bases in between.

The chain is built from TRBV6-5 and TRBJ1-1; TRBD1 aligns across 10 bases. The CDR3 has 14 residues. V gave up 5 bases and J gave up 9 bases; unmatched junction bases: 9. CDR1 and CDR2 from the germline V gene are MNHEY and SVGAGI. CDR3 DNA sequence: TGTGCCAGCAGTAGATTGACAGGGGGCTCACAAGCTTTCTTT. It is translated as CASSRLTGGSQAFF.

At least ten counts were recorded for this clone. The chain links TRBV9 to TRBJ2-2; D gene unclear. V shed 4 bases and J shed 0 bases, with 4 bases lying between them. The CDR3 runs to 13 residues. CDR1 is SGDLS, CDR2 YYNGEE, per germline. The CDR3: CASSPANTGELFF. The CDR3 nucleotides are TGTGCCAGCAGCCCAGCGAACACCGGGGAGCTGTTTTTT.

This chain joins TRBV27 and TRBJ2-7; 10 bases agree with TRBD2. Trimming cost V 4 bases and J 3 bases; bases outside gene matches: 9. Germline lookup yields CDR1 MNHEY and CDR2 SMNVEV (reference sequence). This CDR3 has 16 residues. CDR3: CASSWSGGEQGYEQYF. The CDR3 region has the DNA TGTGCCAGCAGTTGGAGCGGGGGGGAGCAAGGCTACGAGCAGTACTTC.

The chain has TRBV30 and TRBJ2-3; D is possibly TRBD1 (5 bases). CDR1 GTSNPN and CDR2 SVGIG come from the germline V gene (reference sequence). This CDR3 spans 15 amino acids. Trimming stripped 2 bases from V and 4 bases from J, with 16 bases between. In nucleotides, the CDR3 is TGTGCCTGGAGTTTTTCAGGGAATGGGGCAGATACGCAGTATTTT. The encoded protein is CAWSFSGNGADTQYF.

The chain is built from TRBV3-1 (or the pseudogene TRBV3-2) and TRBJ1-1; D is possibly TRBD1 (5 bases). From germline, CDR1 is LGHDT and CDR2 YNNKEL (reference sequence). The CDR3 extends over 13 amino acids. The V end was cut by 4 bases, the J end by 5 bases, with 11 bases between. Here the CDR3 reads CASSRPRGTEAFF. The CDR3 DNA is TGTGCCAGCAGCCGACCCCGGGGGACTGAAGCTTTCTTT.

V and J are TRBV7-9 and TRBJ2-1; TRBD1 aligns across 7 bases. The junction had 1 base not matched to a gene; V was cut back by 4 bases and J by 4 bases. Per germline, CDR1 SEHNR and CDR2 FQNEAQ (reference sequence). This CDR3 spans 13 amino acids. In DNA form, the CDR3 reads TGTGCCAGCAGCTGGACAGGATACAATGAGCAGTTCTTC. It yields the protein CASSWTGYNEQFF.

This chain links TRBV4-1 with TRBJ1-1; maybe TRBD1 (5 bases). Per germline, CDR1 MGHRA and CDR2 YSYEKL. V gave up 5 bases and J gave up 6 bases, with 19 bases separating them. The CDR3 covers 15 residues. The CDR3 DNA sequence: TGCGCCAGCAGCTCGACAGTAGGAACAAGCGCTGAAGCTTTCTTT. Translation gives CASSSTVGTSAEAFF.